Many counts were recorded for the clone carrying this T cell receptor (beta chain). This sample is part of a study of T cells in Graves' hyperthyroidism and ophthalmopathy. Amplification of TCR beta CDR3 regions was performed using RNA transcripts as template. TCR CDR3 underwent first-round RT-PCR with the HTBI primer set. TCRdb reprocessed the multiplex PCR reads with MiXCR, giving one entry per CDR3 protein. Among under 250,000 distinct CDR3 sequences listed, 17% were seen once. This CDR3 has 14 residues. V trimming: 2 bases; J trimming: 6 bases; junction bases outside the gene matches: 1. The V gene's germline CDR1 is MDHEN and CDR2 SYDVKM. The authors obtained PBMCs from 9 to 10 ml of fresh peripheral blood.

The origin of this receptor is a woman in her fifties or sixties with Graves' hyperthyroidism. Sequencing was performed on blood. This chain connects TRBV28 to TRBJ1-4; 9 bases align to TRBD1. The CDR3 sequence is CASSLGDRDEKLFF. In nucleotides, the CDR3 is TGTGCCAGCAGTTTAGGGGACAGGGATGAAAAACTGTTTTTT. The whole variable domain, filled in from reference TRBV28 and TRBJ1-4, reads DVKVTQSSRYLVKRTGEKVFLECVQDMDHENMFWYRQDPGLGLRLIYFSYDVKMKEKGDIPEGYSVSREKKERFSLILESASTNQTSMYLCASSLGDRDEKLFFGSGTQLSVL.